Following are 20 T cell receptor beta chains from one sample sequenced in a study of blood T cell repertoires in COVID-19 (dated by TCRdb to the early 2020s). The library was built by means of the immunoSEQ multiplex PCR assay. In TCRdb, the immuneACCESS table is reduced to in-frame sequences with V and J assigned. These tables do not hold every clone; where another copy was compared, an unresolved V gene accounts for under half, and the others remain unexplained. The sample records under 70,000 clones, 85% to 90% of which are singletons. The leading ten clones occupy around a tenth of the sample. Sequencing was performed on PBMCs or T cells enriched from blood (not recorded which). The origin of the receptors is a middle-aged woman who had recovered from COVID-19.

The rearrangement joins TRBV3-1 (or the pseudogene TRBV3-2) to TRBJ2-7, with D possibly being TRBD2 (7 bases). Between the trimmed V and J ends, which lost 4 bases and 3 bases, there was a span of 22 bases. Germline CDR1 and CDR2: LGHDT and YNNKEL (reference sequence). The CDR3 totals 17 residues. The CDR3 sequence: CASSPGGLVTTIYEQYF. Here the CDR3 DNA reads TGTGCCAGCAGCCCCGGGGGGCTCGTCACGACTATCTACGAGCAGTACTTC.

This chain connects TRBV3-1 (or the pseudogene TRBV3-2) to TRBJ1-1; 7 nucleotides line up with TRBD1. V shed 1 base and J 4 bases; nucleotides not matched to a gene: 3. The CDR3 is made up of 14 amino acids. The germline CDR1 and CDR2 sequences are LGHDT and YNNKEL (reference sequence). CDR3 nucleotides: TGTGCCAGCAGCCAAGTTTCAGGGGGCACTGAAGCTTTCTTT. It encodes CASSQVSGGTEAFF.

The chain combines TRBV9 with TRBJ1-3; no definite D call. CDR3 length: 15 amino acids. CDR1 and CDR2 from the germline V gene are SGDLS and YYNGEE. V was trimmed by 3 bases and J by 0 bases, leaving 10 bases between them. CDR3 sequence: CASSGRRSSGNTIYF. The CDR3 DNA reads as TGTGCCAGCAGCGGTAGGAGAAGCTCTGGAAACACCATATATTTT. Full variable domain (missing parts from reference TRBV9 and TRBJ1-3): DSGVTQTPKHLITATGQRVTLRCSPRSGDLSVYWYQQSLDQGLQFLIQYYNGEERAKGNILERFSAQQFPDLHSELNLSSLELGDSALYFCASSGRRSSGNTIYFGEGSWLTVV.

V and J are TRBV3-1 (or the pseudogene TRBV3-2) and TRBJ2-1; TRBD2 matches 12 bases. Losses at the gene ends were 2 bases for V and 9 bases for J; bases not matched to a gene: 11. The CDR3 runs 17 residues. Per the germline V gene, CDR1 is LGHDT and CDR2 is YNNKEL (reference sequence). CDR3 DNA: TGTGCCAGCAGCCAACACCCTGCTAGCGGGGGGGCGGGTGAGCAGTTCTTC. Protein product: CASSQHPASGGAGEQFF.

The CDR3 reads CASSRLAGSTDTQYF. For the CDR3, the DNA is TGTGCCAGCAGCCGACTAGCGGGGAGCACAGATACGCAGTATTTT. V usage is TRBV13 and J usage is TRBJ2-3; the match to TRBD2 covers 11 bases. The CDR3 extends over 15 amino acids. The germline V gene encodes CDR1 PRHDT and CDR2 FYEKMQ (reference sequence). After removal of 5 bases from V and 0 bases from J, the junction contained 1 base not matched to a gene.

The genes are TRBV23-1 and TRBJ1-3, with D possibly matching TRBD1 (5 bases). TRBV23-1 is filed as an ORF, its function uncertain. This CDR3 has 17 amino acids. V was pared by 5 bases and J by 0 bases, with 17 bases between. The CDR3: CASSTHWGPSSGNTIYF. The CDR3 region has the DNA TGCGCCAGCAGTACACATTGGGGCCCCAGCTCTGGAAACACCATATATTTT.

The chain carries TRBV7-7 and TRBJ2-3; 8 bases fit TRBD1. CDR1 is SSHAT, CDR2 FNYEAQ, per germline (reference sequence). This CDR3 has 15 amino acids. V lost 5 bases to trimming and J lost 1 base; unmatched junction nucleotides: 5. The CDR3 region is CASSPDRGRTDTQYF. CDR3 sequence (DNA): TGTGCCAGCAGCCCAGACAGGGGCCGCACAGATACGCAGTATTTT.

The table lists this clone with a few counts. The chain has TRBV4-2 and TRBJ1-2, with TRBD1 matching 7 bases. V was clipped by 0 bases and J by 13 bases; unmatched bases: 5. The CDR3 runs to 12 residues. Germline V CDR1 and CDR2: LGHNA, YNFKEQ. For the CDR3, the DNA is TGTGCCAGCAGCCAAGATAGGCAGGGGGGCACCTTC. Protein product: CASSQDRQGGTF.

The table lists this clone with a count of one. J is TRBJ2-7 and V is TRBV5-1, with 8 positions matching TRBD2. This CDR3 has 15 residues. After removal of 5 bases from V and 0 bases from J, the junction contained 7 bases not matched to a gene. CDR1 and CDR2 from the germline V gene are SGHRS and YFSETQ. CDR3 region: CASSRSGASSYEQYF. CDR3 in DNA: TGCGCCAGCAGTCGTAGCGGGGCGAGCTCCTACGAGCAGTACTTC.

This clone occurred a few times. This sequence joins TRBV5-1 and TRBJ2-5; 9 bases are shared with TRBD1. V shed 2 bases, J shed 5 bases, and the junction held 1 base outside the gene matches. The germline CDR1 and CDR2 sequences are SGHRS and YFSETQ. The CDR3 sequence is 13 residues long. CDR3 DNA: TGCGCCAGCAGCTTCACAGGGGGCGAGACCCAGTACTTC. Protein sequence: CASSFTGGETQYF. Full variable domain (rest looked up from reference TRBV5-1 and TRBJ2-5): KAGVTQTPRYLIKTRGQQVTLSCSPISGHRSVSWYQQTPGQGLQFLFEYFSETQRNKGNFPGRFSGRQFSNSRSEMNVSTLELGDSALYLCASSFTGGETQYFGPGTRLLVL.

V gene TRBV27 combines with J gene TRBJ2-2; TRBD1 matches at 10 bases. This CDR3 has 15 amino acids. The germline V gene has CDR1 MNHEY and CDR2 SMNVEV (reference sequence). V dropped 5 bases and J dropped 2; count of bases not matched to a gene: 2. CDR3 loop: CASSRDRGNTGELFF. DNA of the CDR3: TGTGCCAGCAGTCGGGACAGGGGTAACACCGGGGAGCTGTTTTTT.

This clone was detected only once. The rearrangement links TRBV3-1 (or the pseudogene TRBV3-2) to TRBJ2-3; 16 bases map to TRBD2. Germline CDR1 is LGHDT and CDR2 is YNNKEL (reference sequence). CDR3 length: 18 residues. Trimming took 3 bases from V and 2 from J; bases not matched to a gene: 5. CDR3 loop: CASSQGLAGGLDTDTQYF. In DNA, the CDR3 is TGTGCCAGCAGCCAGGGACTAGCGGGGGGGCTGGACACAGATACGCAGTATTTT.

CDR3 nucleotide sequence: TGCGCCAGCAGCCAACTAGAAAGTGGTGGGGCTTTCTTT. Translating gives CASSQLESGGAFF. The chain couples TRBV4-1 to TRBJ1-1, with unresolved D. V lost 2 bases to trimming and J lost 11 bases, with 15 bases between them. Germline V gene lookup returns CDR1 MGHRA and CDR2 YSYEKL. This CDR3 comprises 13 residues.

The chain joins TRBV2 to TRBJ2-7, with D unclear. This CDR3 has 14 residues. Germline-derived CDR1 and CDR2 are SNHLY and FYNNEI. The V end was cut by 3 bases, the J end by 1 base, with 10 bases between. The CDR3 reads CASSDRDKSYEQYF. CDR3 nucleotides: TGTGCCAGCAGTGACAGAGACAAGTCCTACGAGCAGTACTTC. The variable domain in full, with the rest retrieved from reference TRBV2 and TRBJ2-7, is EPEVTQTPSHQVTQMGQEVILRCVPISNHLYFYWYRQILGQKVEFLVSFYNNEISEKSEIFDDQFSVERPDGSNFTLKIRSTKLEDSAMYFCASSDRDKSYEQYFGPGTRLTVT.

The chain employs TRBV10-3 and TRBJ1-1; no definite D call. Looked up from germline, CDR1 is ENHRY and CDR2 is SYGVKD. The CDR3 sequence is 14 residues long. V lost 0 bases, J lost 7 bases, and 12 bases lay in between. Written as DNA, the CDR3 is TGTGCCATCAGTGAGTCGATGTCAGGCCATGAAGCTTTCTTT. This codes for CAISESMSGHEAFF.

The V gene is TRBV9, the J gene TRBJ2-3, with 12 bases matching TRBD2. The germline V gene has CDR1 SGDLS and CDR2 YYNGEE. V lost 0 bases to trimming and J lost 7 bases; unmatched junction nucleotides: 9. The CDR3 extends over 17 amino acids. CDR3 region: CASSVDTSGGILYTQYF. CDR3 bases: TGTGCCAGCAGCGTAGATACTAGCGGGGGGATTCTTTATACGCAGTATTTT.

J is TRBJ2-5 and V is TRBV13, with D possibly matching TRBD1 (6 bases). V gave up 1 base and J gave up 5 bases, with 14 bases separating them. The V gene's germline CDR1 is PRHDT and CDR2 FYEKMQ (reference sequence). The CDR3 consists of 15 residues. CDR3 DNA sequence: TGTGCCAGCAGCTTAGACTTAGGGGGTACCGAGACCCAGTACTTC. It yields the protein CASSLDLGGTETQYF.

This chain joins TRBV3-1 (or the pseudogene TRBV3-2) and TRBJ1-3; D might be TRBD1 (5 bases). Trimming left V 4 bases short and J 8 bases short, with 18 bases between. This CDR3 comprises 15 residues. CDR1 LGHDT and CDR2 YNNKEL come from the germline V gene (reference sequence). CDR3 in amino acids: CASSLTMQGADTIYF. CDR3 nucleotide sequence: TGTGCCAGCAGCCTCACGATGCAGGGCGCGGACACCATATATTTT.

The rearrangement links TRBV5-8 to TRBJ1-1; D may be TRBD1 (5 bases). Per germline, CDR1 SGHTS and CDR2 YDEGEE. CDR3 length equals 14 residues. With 6 bases removed from V and 3 bases from J, the gap between germline ends came to 15 bases. The CDR3 here is CASNPQWGDTEAFF. CDR3 in DNA: TGTGCCAGCAACCCCCAATGGGGGGACACTGAAGCTTTCTTT. The whole variable domain, remainder taken from reference TRBV5-8 and TRBJ1-1, is EAGVTQSPTHLIKTRGQQATLRCSPISGHTSVYWYQQALGLGLQFLLWYDEGEERNRGNFPPRFSGRQFPNYSSELNVNALELEDSALYLCASNPQWGDTEAFFGQGTRLTVV.

This chain uses TRBV10-3 with TRBJ1-1; 9 bases align to TRBD1. This CDR3 spans 18 amino acids. Looked up from germline, CDR1 is ENHRY and CDR2 is SYGVKD. V lost 2 bases to trimming and J lost 4 bases; unmatched junction nucleotides: 14. This CDR3 is CAISEGTGTGTLTTEAFF. CDR3 nucleotides: TGTGCCATCAGTGAGGGGACCGGGACAGGGACTTTGACCACTGAAGCTTTCTTT.